The following is a T cell receptor beta chain sequence with its context. These data originate in a study of neurological immune-mediated disorders. Trimming removed 2 bases from V and 4 bases from J; junction bases left unmatched: 7. The length of the CDR3 is 15 residues. In germline, CDR1 is SGHKS, CDR2 YYEKEE (reference sequence). The authors made cDNA by 5'RACE with 10-nucleotide random UMIs. TCRdb re-analysed the 5' RACE reads in MiXCR, keeping a single row per CDR3 protein. The sample consists of around 30,000 distinct CDR3 sequences, about 2.6% of them appearing once. The TCR was taken from a woman in her forties or fifties with multiple sclerosis. Sample: PBMCs. This chain joins TRBV5-5 and TRBJ1-1; 8 bases line up with TRBD1. The CDR3 nucleotides read TGTGCCAGCAGCTTCTTGACAGGGGTAGGCACTGAAGCTTTCTTT. Amino acids: CASSFLTGVGTEAFF.